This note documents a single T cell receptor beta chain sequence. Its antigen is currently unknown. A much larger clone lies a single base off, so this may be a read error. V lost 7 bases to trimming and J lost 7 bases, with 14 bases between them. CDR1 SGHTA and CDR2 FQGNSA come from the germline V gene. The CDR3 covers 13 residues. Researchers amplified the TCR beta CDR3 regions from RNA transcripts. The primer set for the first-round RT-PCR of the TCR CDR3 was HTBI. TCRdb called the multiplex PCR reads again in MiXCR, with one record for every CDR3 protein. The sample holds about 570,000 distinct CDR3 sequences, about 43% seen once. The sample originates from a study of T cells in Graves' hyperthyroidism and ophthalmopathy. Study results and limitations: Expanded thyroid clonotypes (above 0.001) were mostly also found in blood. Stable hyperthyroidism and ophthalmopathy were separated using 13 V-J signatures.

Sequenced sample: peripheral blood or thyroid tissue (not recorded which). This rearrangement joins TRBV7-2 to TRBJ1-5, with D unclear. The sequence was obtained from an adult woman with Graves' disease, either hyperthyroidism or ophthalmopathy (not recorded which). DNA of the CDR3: TGTGCCAGCAACCTGGGGTGGAGACAGCCCCAGCATTTT. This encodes CASNLGWRQPQHF. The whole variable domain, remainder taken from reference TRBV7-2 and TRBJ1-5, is GAGVSQSPSNKVTEKGKDVELRCDPISGHTALYWYRQSLGQGLEFLIYFQGNSAPDKSGLPSDRFSAERTGGSVSTLTIQRTQQEDSAVYLCASNLGWRQPQHFGDGTRLSIL.